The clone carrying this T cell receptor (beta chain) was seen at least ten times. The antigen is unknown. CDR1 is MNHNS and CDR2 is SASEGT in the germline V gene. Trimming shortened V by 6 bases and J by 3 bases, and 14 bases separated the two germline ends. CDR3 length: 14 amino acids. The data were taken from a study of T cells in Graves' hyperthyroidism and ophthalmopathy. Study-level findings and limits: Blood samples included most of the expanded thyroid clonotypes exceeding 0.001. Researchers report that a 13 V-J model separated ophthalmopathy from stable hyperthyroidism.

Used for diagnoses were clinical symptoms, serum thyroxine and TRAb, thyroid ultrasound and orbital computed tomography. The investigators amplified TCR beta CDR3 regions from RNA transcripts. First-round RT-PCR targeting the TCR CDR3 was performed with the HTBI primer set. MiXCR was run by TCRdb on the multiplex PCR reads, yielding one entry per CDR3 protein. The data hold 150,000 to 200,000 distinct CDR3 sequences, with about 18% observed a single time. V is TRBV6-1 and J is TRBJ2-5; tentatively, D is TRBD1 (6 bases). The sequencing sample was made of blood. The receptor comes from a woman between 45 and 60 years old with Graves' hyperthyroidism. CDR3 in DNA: TGTGCCAGCAGCAAAACAGGGACAAAAGAGACCCAGTACTTC. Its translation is CASSKTGTKETQYF.